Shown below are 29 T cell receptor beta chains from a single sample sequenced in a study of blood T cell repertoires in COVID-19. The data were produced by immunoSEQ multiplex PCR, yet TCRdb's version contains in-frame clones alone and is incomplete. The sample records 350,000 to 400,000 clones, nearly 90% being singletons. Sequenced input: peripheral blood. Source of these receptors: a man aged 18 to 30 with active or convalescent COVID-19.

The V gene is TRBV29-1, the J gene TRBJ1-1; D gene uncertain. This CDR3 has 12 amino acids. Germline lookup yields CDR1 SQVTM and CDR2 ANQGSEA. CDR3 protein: CSVTDGNTEAFF. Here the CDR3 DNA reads TGCAGTGTTACAGACGGGAACACTGAAGCTTTCTTT.

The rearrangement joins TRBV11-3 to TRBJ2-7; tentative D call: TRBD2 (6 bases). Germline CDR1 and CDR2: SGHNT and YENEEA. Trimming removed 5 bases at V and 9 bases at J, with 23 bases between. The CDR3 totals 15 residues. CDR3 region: CASSPGDGSPWGQYF. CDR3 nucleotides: TGTGCCAGCAGCCCGGGGGACGGTTCCCCCTGGGGGCAGTACTTC.

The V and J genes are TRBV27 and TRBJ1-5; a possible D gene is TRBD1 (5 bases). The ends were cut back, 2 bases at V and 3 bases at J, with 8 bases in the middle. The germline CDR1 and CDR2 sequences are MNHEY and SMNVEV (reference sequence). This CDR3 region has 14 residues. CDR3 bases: TGTGCCAGCAGTTTAGGGGGGGACAATCAGCCCCAGCATTTT. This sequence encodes CASSLGGDNQPQHF.

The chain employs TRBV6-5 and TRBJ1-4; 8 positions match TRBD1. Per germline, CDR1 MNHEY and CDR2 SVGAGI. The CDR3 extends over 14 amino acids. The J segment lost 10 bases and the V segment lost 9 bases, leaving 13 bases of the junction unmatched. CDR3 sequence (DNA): TGTGCCAGTGCCTATGGGACAGGTCGGAGAAAACTGTTTTTT. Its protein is CASAYGTGRRKLFF.

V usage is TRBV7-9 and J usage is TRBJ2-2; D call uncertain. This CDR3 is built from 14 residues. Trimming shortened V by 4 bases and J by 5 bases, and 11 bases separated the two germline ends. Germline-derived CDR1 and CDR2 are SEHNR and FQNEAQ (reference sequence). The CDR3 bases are TGTGCCAGCAGCTCCATTACAAGAACCGGGGAGCTGTTTTTT. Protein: CASSSITRTGELFF.

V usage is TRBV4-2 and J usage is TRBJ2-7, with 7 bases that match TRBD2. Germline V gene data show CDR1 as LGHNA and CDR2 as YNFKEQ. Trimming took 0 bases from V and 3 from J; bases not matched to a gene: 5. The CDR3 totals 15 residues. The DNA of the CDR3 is TGTGCCAGCAGCCAAGAGGCTAGCGGACTCTACGAGCAGTACTTC. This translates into CASSQEASGLYEQYF.

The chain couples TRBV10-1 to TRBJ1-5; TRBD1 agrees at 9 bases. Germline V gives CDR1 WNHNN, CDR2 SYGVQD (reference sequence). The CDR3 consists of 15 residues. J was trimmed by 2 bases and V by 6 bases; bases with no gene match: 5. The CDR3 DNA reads TGCGCCAGCAGCGGGGGACAGGGTTGCAATCAGCCCCAGCATTTT. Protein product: CASSGGQGCNQPQHF.

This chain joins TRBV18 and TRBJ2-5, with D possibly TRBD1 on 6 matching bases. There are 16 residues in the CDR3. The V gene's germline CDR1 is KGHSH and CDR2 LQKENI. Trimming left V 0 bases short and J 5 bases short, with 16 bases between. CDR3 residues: CASSPPGTLAWETQYF. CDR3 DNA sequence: TGTGCCAGCTCACCACCGGGGACACTGGCTTGGGAGACCCAGTACTTC.

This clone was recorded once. CDR3 region: CASSLEPSDGNTIYF. In DNA form, the CDR3 reads TGTGCCAGCAGCTTAGAACCAAGCGATGGAAACACCATATATTTT. The chain recombines TRBV11-2 with TRBJ1-3, with unresolved D. Germline V gene lookup returns CDR1 SGHAT and CDR2 FQNNGV. Trimming shortened V by 0 bases and J by 3 bases, and 9 bases separated the two germline ends. The CDR3 covers 15 residues.

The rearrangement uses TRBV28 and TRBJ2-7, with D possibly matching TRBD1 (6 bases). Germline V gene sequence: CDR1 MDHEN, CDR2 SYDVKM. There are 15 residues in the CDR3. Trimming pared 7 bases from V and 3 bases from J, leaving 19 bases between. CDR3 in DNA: TGTGCCAGCAAAATAGGGTTCTGGGACAACTACGAGCAGTACTTC. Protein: CASKIGFWDNYEQYF. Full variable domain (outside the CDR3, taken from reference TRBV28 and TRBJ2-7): DVKVTQSSRYLVKRTGEKVFLECVQDMDHENMFWYRQDPGLGLRLIYFSYDVKMKEKGDIPEGYSVSREKKERFSLILESASTNQTSMYLCASKIGFWDNYEQYFGPGTRLTVT.

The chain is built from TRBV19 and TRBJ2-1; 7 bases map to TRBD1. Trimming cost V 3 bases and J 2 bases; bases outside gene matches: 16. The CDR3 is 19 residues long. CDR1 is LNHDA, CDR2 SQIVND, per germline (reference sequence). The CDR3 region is CASSIRHVRTGDPYNEQFF. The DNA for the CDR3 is TGTGCCAGTAGTATCCGCCACGTCCGCACAGGGGACCCCTACAATGAGCAGTTCTTC.

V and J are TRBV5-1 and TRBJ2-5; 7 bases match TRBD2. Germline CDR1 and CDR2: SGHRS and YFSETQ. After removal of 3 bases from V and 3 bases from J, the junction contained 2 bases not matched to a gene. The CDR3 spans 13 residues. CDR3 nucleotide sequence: TGCGCCAGCAGCTCAGCGGGGAAAGAGACCCAGTACTTC. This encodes CASSSAGKETQYF.

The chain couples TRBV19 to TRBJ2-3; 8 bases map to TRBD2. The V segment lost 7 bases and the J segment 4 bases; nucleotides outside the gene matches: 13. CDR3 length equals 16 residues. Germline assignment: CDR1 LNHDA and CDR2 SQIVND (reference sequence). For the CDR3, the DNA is TGTGCCAGTAACTCTCTAGCGGGTGGTGAGGCAGATACGCAGTATTTT. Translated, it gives CASNSLAGGEADTQYF. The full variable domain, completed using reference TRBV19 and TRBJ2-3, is DGGITQSPKYLFRKEGQNVTLSCEQNLNHDAMYWYRQDPGQGLRLIYYSQIVNDFQKGDIAEGYSVSREKKESFPLTVTSAQKNPTAFYLCASNSLAGGEADTQYFGPGTRLTVL.

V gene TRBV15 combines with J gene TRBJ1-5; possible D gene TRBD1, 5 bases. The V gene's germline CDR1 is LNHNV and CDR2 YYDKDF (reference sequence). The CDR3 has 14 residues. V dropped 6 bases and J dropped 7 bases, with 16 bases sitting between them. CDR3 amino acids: CATRGVQGIQPQHF. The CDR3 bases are TGTGCCACCAGAGGGGTGCAGGGAATACAGCCCCAGCATTTT.

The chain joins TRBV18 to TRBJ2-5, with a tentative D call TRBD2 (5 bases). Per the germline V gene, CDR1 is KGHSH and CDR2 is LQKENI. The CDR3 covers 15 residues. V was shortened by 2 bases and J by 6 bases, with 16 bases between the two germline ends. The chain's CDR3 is CASSPIPTGGQTQYF. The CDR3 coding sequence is TGTGCCAGCTCACCAATTCCAACCGGAGGTCAGACCCAGTACTTC.

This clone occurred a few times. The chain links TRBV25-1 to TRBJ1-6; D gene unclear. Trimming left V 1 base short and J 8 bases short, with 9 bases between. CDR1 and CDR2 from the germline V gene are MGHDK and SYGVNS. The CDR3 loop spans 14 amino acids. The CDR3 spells CASSESFGDSPLHF. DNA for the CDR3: TGTGCCAGCAGTGAATCTTTTGGAGATTCACCCCTCCACTTT.

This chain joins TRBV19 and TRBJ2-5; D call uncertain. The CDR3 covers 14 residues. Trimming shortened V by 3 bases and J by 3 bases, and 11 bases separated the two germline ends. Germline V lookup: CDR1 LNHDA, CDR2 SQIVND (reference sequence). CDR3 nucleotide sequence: TGTGCCAGTAGTATGGAACAGACCGAAGAGACCCAGTACTTC. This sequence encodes CASSMEQTEETQYF.

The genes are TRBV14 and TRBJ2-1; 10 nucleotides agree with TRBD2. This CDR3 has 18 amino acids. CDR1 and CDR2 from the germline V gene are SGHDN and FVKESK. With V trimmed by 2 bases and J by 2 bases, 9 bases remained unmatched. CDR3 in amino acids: CASSQPGLAGATYNEQFF. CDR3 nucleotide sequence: TGTGCCAGCAGCCAACCCGGCCTAGCGGGAGCGACCTACAATGAGCAGTTCTTC.

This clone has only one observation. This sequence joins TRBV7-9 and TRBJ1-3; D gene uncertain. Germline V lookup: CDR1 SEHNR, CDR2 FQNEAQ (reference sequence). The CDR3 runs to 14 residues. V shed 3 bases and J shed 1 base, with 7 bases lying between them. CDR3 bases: TGTGCCAGCAGCTTCTCGGGTTCTGGAAACACCATATATTTT. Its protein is CASSFSGSGNTIYF.

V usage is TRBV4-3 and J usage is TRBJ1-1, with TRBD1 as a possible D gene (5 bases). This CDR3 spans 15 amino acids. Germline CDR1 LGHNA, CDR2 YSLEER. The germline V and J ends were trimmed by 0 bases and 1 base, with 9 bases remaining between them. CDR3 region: CASSQERQTNTEAFF. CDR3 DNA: TGCGCCAGCAGCCAAGAAAGACAGACGAACACTGAAGCTTTCTTT.

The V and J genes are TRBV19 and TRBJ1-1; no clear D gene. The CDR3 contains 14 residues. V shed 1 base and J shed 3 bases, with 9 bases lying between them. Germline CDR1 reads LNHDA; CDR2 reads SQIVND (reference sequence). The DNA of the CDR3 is TGTGCCAGTAGTATAGCCCTGACACACACTGAAGCTTTCTTT. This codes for CASSIALTHTEAFF.

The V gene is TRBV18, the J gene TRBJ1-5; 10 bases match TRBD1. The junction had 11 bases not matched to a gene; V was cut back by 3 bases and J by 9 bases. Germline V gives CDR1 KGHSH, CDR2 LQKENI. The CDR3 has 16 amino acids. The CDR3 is CASSPTAGTGERPQHF. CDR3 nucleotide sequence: TGTGCCAGCTCACCCACCGCTGGGACAGGGGAGCGGCCCCAGCATTTT.

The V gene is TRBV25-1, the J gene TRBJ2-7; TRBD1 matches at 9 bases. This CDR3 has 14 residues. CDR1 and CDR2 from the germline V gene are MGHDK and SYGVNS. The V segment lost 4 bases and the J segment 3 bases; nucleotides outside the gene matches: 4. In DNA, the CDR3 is TGTGCCAGCAGTGCCGGGACAGGGTTCTACGAGCAGTACTTC. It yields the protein CASSAGTGFYEQYF.

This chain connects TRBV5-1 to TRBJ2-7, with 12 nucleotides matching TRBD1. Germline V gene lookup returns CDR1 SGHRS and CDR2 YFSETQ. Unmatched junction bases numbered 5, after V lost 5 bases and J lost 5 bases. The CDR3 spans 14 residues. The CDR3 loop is CASRWGDRGHEQYF. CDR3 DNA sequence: TGCGCCAGCAGGTGGGGGGACAGGGGGCACGAGCAGTACTTC.

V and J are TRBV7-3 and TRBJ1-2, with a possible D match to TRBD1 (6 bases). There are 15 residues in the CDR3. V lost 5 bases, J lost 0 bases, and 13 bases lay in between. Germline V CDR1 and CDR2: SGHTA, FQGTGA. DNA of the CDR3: TGTGCCAGCAGCGCCTATCCAGGGGCTAACTATGGCTACACCTTC. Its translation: CASSAYPGANYGYTF.

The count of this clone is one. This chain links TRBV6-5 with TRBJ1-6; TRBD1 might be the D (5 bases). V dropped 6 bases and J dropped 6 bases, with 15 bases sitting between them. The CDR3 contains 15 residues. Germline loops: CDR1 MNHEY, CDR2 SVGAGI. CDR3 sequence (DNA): TGTGCCAGCAGCCCCCCTCCAGGGATTAATTCACCCCTCCACTTT. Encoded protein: CASSPPPGINSPLHF.

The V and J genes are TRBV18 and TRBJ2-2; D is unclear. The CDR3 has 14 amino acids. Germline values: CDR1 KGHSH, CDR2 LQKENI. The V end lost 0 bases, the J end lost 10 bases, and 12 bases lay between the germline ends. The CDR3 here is CASSPPGGPTELFF. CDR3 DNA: TGTGCCAGCTCACCACCGGGTGGGCCGACGGAGCTGTTTTTT.

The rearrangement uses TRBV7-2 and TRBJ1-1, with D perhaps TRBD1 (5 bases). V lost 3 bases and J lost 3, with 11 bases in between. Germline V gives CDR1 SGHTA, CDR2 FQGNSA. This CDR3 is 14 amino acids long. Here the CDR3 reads CASSFRGKDTEAFF. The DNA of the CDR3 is TGTGCCAGCAGCTTCCGGGGGAAGGACACTGAAGCTTTCTTT.

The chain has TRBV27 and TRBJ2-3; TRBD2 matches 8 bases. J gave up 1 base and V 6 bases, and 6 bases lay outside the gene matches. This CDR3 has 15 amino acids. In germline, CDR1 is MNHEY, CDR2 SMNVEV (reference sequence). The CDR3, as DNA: TGTGCCAGCAGCCACTCGACTAGCGGCACAGATACGCAGTATTTT. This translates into CASSHSTSGTDTQYF.